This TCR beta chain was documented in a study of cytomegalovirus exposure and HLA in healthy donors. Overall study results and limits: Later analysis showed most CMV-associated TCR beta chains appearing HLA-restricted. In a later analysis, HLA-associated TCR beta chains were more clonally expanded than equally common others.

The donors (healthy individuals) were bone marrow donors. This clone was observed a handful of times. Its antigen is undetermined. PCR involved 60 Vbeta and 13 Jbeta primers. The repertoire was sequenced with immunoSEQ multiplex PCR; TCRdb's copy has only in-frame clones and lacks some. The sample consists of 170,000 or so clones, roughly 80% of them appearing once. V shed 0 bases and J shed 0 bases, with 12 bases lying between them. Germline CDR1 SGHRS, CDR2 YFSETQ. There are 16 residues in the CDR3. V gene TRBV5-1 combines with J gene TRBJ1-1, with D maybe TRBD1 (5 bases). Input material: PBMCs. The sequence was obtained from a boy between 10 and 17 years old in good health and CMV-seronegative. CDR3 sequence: CASSLVLGGVNTEAFF. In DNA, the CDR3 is TGCGCCAGCAGCTTGGTGTTGGGGGGAGTGAACACTGAAGCTTTCTTT.